This T cell receptor beta chain was captured by sequencing in a study of blood T cell repertoires in COVID-19. In the study overall: PBMCs, B-cell-depleted T cells, or T cells were the source of the cDNA or gDNA that made up the material.

The CDR3 loop spans 16 amino acids. The V end was cut by 6 bases, the J end by 2 bases, with 17 bases between. Germline V gene data show CDR1 as MNHNY and CDR2 as SVGAGI (reference sequence). Repertoires were generated with immunoSEQ multiplex PCR, while TCRdb's copy carries only in-frame clones and drops some. The sample holds about 260,000 clones, about 86% seen once. Specimen: PBMCs or T cells enriched from blood (not recorded which). The chain couples TRBV6-6 to TRBJ1-5, with D uncertain. The receptor was derived from a man aged 30 to 39 with acute COVID-19. The CDR3 loop is CASSPSIPSGNQPQHF. The CDR3 nucleotides are TGTGCCAGCAGCCCCTCGATTCCCTCGGGCAATCAGCCCCAGCATTTT.